This T cell receptor (beta chain) was found in a study of T cells after yellow fever vaccination. Template-switching 5'RACE yielded the TCR cDNA; a universal primer site and UMIs were added in the process. In TCRdb, the 5' RACE reads were re-called with MiXCR into one record per CDR3 protein. The sample shows some 600,000 distinct CDR3 sequences, roughly an eighth of them seen only once. Germline V gives CDR1 LGHDT, CDR2 YNNKEL (reference sequence). With V trimmed by 0 bases and J by 4 bases, 8 bases remained unmatched. There are 17 residues in the CDR3. Concerning this clonotype: The target antigen is unknown.

General study results and limits: Weaker overall, the secondary response nonetheless peaked faster (day 5 versus 15). Across the CD4 and CD8 compartments, a small share of clonotypes was present in both.

The chain joins TRBV3-1 to TRBJ2-2; 7 positions agree with TRBD1. The material was PBMCs, obtained on the day of the yellow fever booster vaccination. The sequence derives from a man aged 25-45 years who received the YFV17D yellow fever vaccine. The CDR3 reads CASSQERATGFTGELFF. CDR3 bases: TGTGCCAGCAGCCAAGAGCGTGCGACAGGGTTCACCGGGGAGCTGTTTTTT.